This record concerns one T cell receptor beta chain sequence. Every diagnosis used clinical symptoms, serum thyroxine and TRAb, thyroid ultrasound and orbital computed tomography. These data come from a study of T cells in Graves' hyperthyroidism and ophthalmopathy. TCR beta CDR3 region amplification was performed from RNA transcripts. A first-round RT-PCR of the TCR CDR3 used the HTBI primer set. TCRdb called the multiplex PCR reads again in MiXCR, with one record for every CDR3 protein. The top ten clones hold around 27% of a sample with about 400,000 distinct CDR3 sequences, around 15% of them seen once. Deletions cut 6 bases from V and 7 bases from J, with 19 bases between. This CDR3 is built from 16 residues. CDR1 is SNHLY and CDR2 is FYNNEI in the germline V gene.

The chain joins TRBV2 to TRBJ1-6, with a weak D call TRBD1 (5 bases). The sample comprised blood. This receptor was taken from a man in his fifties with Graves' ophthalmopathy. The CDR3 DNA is TGTGCCAGCAGGGGACTCGGGGATTATGGGAATTCACCCCTCCACTTT. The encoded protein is CASRGLGDYGNSPLHF.